The sequence of this T cell receptor (beta chain) was determined in a study of monozygotic twins with inflammatory bowel disease. Following a re-call of the 5' RACE reads, TCRdb has one entry per CDR3 protein and lacks DNA. Recorded here are about 420,000 distinct CDR3 sequences; the top ten clones represent 2% to 3%. Germline assignment: CDR1 MNHEY and CDR2 SVGEGT. The CDR3 is 15 residues long. The receptor was derived from a human donor with ulcerative colitis or Crohn's disease, or a healthy co-twin of an affected twin (not recorded which). The source material was blood. J is TRBJ2-1 and V is TRBV6-2 or TRBV6-3; lacking DNA, the TRBD1 call made by TCRdb goes unchecked. This chain's CDR3 is CASSLTRAIENEQFF.